These 3 T cell receptor beta chains share one sample of origin, sequenced in a study of T cell changes during pregnancy in multiple sclerosis. Profiled with immunoSEQ multiplex PCR; TCRdb holds only in-frame clones, not every one. The table shows tens of thousands of clones, with 88% occurring only once. The sample in question was CD8+ T cells from peripheral blood mononuclear cells, obtained after pregnancy. Receptors originate from a female donor in good health, enrolled as a control in a pregnancy study.

The V call is TRBV21-1, the J call TRBJ2-7; no check of the table's D call, TRBD2, against the DNA was made. TRBV21-1 is noted as a pseudogene. The CDR3 runs 16 residues. For the CDR3, the DNA is TGTGCCCGGGCAGGGGTGAGGGAGCGGGGCCCCTACGAGCAGTACTTC. Amino acid sequence: CARAGVRERGPYEQYF.

Worth noting for this clone: Other DNA sequences in this specimen translate into the identical CDR3. V and J are TRBV29-1 and TRBJ2-7, with 10 bases fitting TRBD1. The germline gives CDR1 SQVTM, CDR2 ANQGSEA. The CDR3 loop spans 13 amino acids. The V segment lost 6 bases and the J segment 4 bases; nucleotides outside the gene matches: 6. CDR3 amino acids: CSVLTGGGYEQYF. CDR3 sequence (DNA): TGCAGCGTCCTGACAGGGGGCGGTTACGAGCAGTACTTC.

The rearrangement joins TRBV7-9 to TRBJ2-1, with 8 bases identical to TRBD1. The germline CDR1 and CDR2 sequences are SEHNR and FQNEAQ (reference sequence). The junction had 11 bases not matched to a gene; V was cut back by 5 bases and J by 8 bases. The length of the CDR3 is 15 residues. This chain's CDR3 is CASSGTGAEPDEQFF. CDR3 in DNA: TGTGCCAGCAGCGGGACAGGCGCGGAGCCCGATGAGCAGTTCTTC.